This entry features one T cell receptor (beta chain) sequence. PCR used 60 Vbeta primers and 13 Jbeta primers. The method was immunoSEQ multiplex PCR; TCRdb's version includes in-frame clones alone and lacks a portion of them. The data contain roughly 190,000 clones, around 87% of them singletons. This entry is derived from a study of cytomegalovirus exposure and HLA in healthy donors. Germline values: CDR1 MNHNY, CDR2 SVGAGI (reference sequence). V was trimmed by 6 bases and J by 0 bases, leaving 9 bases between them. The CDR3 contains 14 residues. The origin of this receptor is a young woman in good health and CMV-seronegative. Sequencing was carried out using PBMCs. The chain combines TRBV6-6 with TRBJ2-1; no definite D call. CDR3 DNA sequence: TGTGCCAGCAGCCAAGTGAGCTCCTACAATGAGCAGTTCTTC. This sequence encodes CASSQVSSYNEQFF.